Below, 14 T cell receptor beta chains from the same sample are listed, as sequenced in a study of T cells in Graves' hyperthyroidism and ophthalmopathy. It was RNA transcripts that yielded the amplified TCR beta CDR3 regions. The TCR CDR3 was amplified in a first-round RT-PCR using the HTBI primer set. TCRdb passed the multiplex PCR reads through MiXCR, listing each CDR3 protein once. The sample includes roughly 150,000 distinct CDR3 sequences, 9.4% of them seen just once. Specimen: blood. These receptor sequences come from a woman aged 18-29 years with Graves' hyperthyroidism that later progressed to Graves' ophthalmopathy.

In this sample, this clonotype turned up many times. V is TRBV3-1 and J is TRBJ1-1; D perhaps matches TRBD1 (5 bases). Germline CDR1 and CDR2: LGHDT and YNNKEL (reference sequence). The CDR3 is 12 amino acids. Trimming cost V 8 bases and J 3 bases, with 10 bases left between them. The chain's CDR3 is CASSRGDTEAFF. The DNA for the CDR3 is TGTGCCAGCTCCCGGGGGGACACTGAAGCTTTCTTT.

This clonotype is a singleton in its sample. CDR3 sequence (DNA): TGTGCCAGCAGCGTAGGTGGGACGGGCAACACTGAAGCTTTCTTT. Its translation: CASSVGGTGNTEAFF. This chain connects TRBV9 to TRBJ1-1; a weak D match, TRBD1 (5 bases). Trimming removed 0 bases from V and 2 bases from J, with 11 bases in between. Germline loops: CDR1 SGDLS, CDR2 YYNGEE. This CDR3 contains 15 residues.

This clonotype showed up many times. This rearrangement joins TRBV9 to TRBJ2-3, with 8 positions matching TRBD1. The V gene's germline CDR1 is SGDLS and CDR2 YYNGEE. Trimming took 4 bases from V and 5 from J; bases not matched to a gene: 9. CDR3 length equals 15 residues. The CDR3 region is CASSRPRGRGDTQYF. DNA for the CDR3: TGTGCCAGCAGCCGACCCAGGGGGCGAGGAGATACGCAGTATTTT.

This clonotype was detected only a few times. The chain employs TRBV4-1 and TRBJ1-6, with a weak D call TRBD1 (5 bases). With 0 bases removed from V and 0 bases from J, the gap between germline ends came to 12 bases. CDR1 MGHRA and CDR2 YSYEKL come from the germline V gene. There are 18 residues in the CDR3. CDR3 DNA sequence: TGCGCCAGCAGCCAAGAACCGGGACGCAGCTCCTATAATTCACCCCTCCACTTT. Protein product: CASSQEPGRSSYNSPLHF.

V usage is TRBV28 and J usage is TRBJ2-1; 10 nucleotides agree with TRBD1. Germline assignment: CDR1 MDHEN and CDR2 SYDVKM. The CDR3 contains 14 residues. Trimming cost V 5 bases and J 9 bases; bases outside gene matches: 7. The CDR3 coding sequence is TGTGCCAGCAGTCGCCAGACAGGGGGCGTTGAGCAGTTCTTC. This gives the protein CASSRQTGGVEQFF. Supplemented by reference TRBV28 and TRBJ2-1, the full variable domain reads DVKVTQSSRYLVKRTGEKVFLECVQDMDHENMFWYRQDPGLGLRLIYFSYDVKMKEKGDIPEGYSVSREKKERFSLILESASTNQTSMYLCASSRQTGGVEQFFGPGTRLTVL.

Ten or more counts support this clonotype. The chain uses TRBV18 and TRBJ1-1; D possibly corresponds to TRBD1 (5 bases). Trimming left V 0 bases short and J 3 bases short, with 11 bases between. Germline values: CDR1 KGHSH, CDR2 LQKENI. The CDR3 covers 15 residues. The CDR3 DNA reads as TGTGCCAGCTCACCACCGGAGGGGCCGGACACTGAAGCTTTCTTT. Protein sequence: CASSPPEGPDTEAFF.

This clonotype was seen many times. The V call is TRBV27, the J call TRBJ2-5; tentative D call: TRBD2 (5 bases). The CDR3 totals 18 residues. Per the germline V gene, CDR1 is MNHEY and CDR2 is SMNVEV (reference sequence). The ends were cut back, 0 bases at V and 3 bases at J, with 20 bases in the middle. CDR3 sequence reads: CASSLSKLTGVAEETQYF. Written as DNA, the CDR3 is TGTGCCAGCAGTTTATCGAAATTGACCGGGGTCGCCGAAGAGACCCAGTACTTC.

Ten or more counts support this clonotype. The chain couples TRBV6-1 to TRBJ1-4; D might be TRBD1 (6 bases). Trimming stripped 6 bases from V and 5 bases from J, with 13 bases between. This CDR3 region has 14 residues. Germline CDR1 is MNHNS and CDR2 is SASEGT. Written as DNA, the CDR3 is TGTGCCAGCAGAACAGGGTTGAGGAATGAAAAACTGTTTTTT. It is translated as CASRTGLRNEKLFF.

This clonotype has a handful of counts. The chain recombines TRBV9 with TRBJ1-2; D is unclear. Germline V lookup: CDR1 SGDLS, CDR2 YYNGEE. The CDR3 is 12 residues long. Trimming stripped 1 base from V and 5 bases from J, with 6 bases between. CDR3 DNA sequence: TGTGCCAGCAGCGTAAACGGTTATGGCTACACCTTC. Its protein is CASSVNGYGYTF. The full variable domain, completed using reference TRBV9 and TRBJ1-2, is DSGVTQTPKHLITATGQRVTLRCSPRSGDLSVYWYQQSLDQGLQFLIQYYNGEERAKGNILERFSAQQFPDLHSELNLSSLELGDSALYFCASSVNGYGYTFGSGTRLTVV.

This clonotype came up many times. This rearrangement joins TRBV20-1 to TRBJ1-5, with 7 bases fitting TRBD1. The CDR3 totals 13 residues. Germline V lookup: CDR1 DFQATT, CDR2 SNEGSKA (reference sequence). V lost 5 bases, J lost 9 bases, and 10 bases stayed unmatched. The CDR3 here is CSASGQTSGPQHF. CDR3 in DNA: TGCAGTGCTTCGGGACAGACGTCTGGGCCCCAGCATTTT.

The gene calls are TRBV12-3 or TRBV12-4 and TRBJ1-1; D perhaps matches TRBD1 (5 bases). This CDR3 spans 15 amino acids. The V and J ends lost 3 bases and 4 bases respectively, with 15 bases between them. In nucleotides, the CDR3 is TGTGCCAGCAGTTTCGGGGCGGGGCCGGGCACTGAAGCTTTCTTT. Amino acid sequence: CASSFGAGPGTEAFF.

This clonotype occurred once. In nucleotides, the CDR3 is TGTGCCAGCAGCCAAGCCGACGGCTACGAGCAGTACTTC. It encodes CASSQADGYEQYF. V gene TRBV3-1 combines with J gene TRBJ2-7; D gene ambiguous. The CDR3 is made up of 13 amino acids. Germline-derived CDR1 and CDR2 are LGHDT and YNNKEL (reference sequence). Trimming took off 1 base at V and 3 bases at J, with 7 bases between the two ends.

This clonotype was seen more than once but under ten times. The rearrangement joins TRBV14 to TRBJ2-5; 8 bases agree with TRBD1. Germline CDR1 SGHDN, CDR2 FVKESK. CDR3 length equals 14 residues. The J segment lost 5 bases and the V segment lost 4 bases, leaving 6 bases of the junction unmatched. CDR3 in DNA: TGTGCCAGCAGCCGATCAGACAGGGGTGAGACCCAGTACTTC. Amino acids: CASSRSDRGETQYF.

The rearrangement uses TRBV30 and TRBJ2-3, with D possibly matching TRBD1 (6 bases). V lost 5 bases to trimming and J lost 2 bases, with 11 bases between them. Looked up from germline, CDR1 is GTSNPN and CDR2 is SVGIG (reference sequence). The CDR3 length is 13 residues. The CDR3 reads CAWGQILTDTQYF. The DNA for the CDR3 is TGTGCCTGGGGACAGATCCTCACAGATACGCAGTATTTT. The full variable domain, rest sourced from reference TRBV30 and TRBJ2-3, is SQTIHQWPATLVQPVGSPLSLECTVEGTSNPNLYWYRQAAGRGLQLLFYSVGIGQISSEVPQNLSASRPQDRQFILSSKKLLLSDSGFYLCAWGQILTDTQYFGPGTRLTVL.